The entry below describes one T cell receptor (beta chain). The sample originates from a study of CD8 T cells in ankylosing spondylitis. TCRdb re-called the 5' RACE reads through MiXCR, storing one row per CDR3 protein. The sample yields 310,000 or so distinct CDR3 sequences, about 20% seen once. The V gene lost 1 base and the J gene lost 4 bases, with 11 bases spanning the gap. CDR3 length equals 15 residues. Looked up from germline, CDR1 is MNHNS and CDR2 is SASEGT. This TCR came from a male donor with ankylosing spondylitis or in good health (not recorded which). The rearrangement joins TRBV6-1 to TRBJ1-5; D is uncertain. Sequencing input: blood, either unsorted or a sorted T cell fraction (not recorded which). CDR3 region: CASSEGGWPNQPQHF. CDR3 in DNA: TGTGCCAGCAGTGAAGGGGGATGGCCAAATCAGCCCCAGCATTTT.